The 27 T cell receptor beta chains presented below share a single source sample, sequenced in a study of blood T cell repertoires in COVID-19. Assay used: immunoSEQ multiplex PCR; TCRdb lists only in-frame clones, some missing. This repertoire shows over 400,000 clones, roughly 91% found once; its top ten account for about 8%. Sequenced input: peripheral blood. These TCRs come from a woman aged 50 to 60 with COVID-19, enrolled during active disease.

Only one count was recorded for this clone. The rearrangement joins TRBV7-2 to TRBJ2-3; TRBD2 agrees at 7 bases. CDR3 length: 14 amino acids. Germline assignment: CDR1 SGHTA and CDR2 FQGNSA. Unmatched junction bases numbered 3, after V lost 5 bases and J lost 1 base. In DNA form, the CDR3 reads TGTGCCAGCAGCCTTGCGGGGGGCACAGATACGCAGTATTTT. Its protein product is CASSLAGGTDTQYF.

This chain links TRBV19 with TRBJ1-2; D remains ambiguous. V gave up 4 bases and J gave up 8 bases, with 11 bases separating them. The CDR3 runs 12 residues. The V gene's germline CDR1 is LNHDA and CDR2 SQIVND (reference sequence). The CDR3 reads CASSTPGGGYTF. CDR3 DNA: TGTGCCAGTAGTACCCCCGGAGGGGGCTACACCTTC.

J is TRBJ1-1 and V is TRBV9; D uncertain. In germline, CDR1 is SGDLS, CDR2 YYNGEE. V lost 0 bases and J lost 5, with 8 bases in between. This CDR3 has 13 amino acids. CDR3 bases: TGTGCCAGCAGCGTAGAGGAGGTTACTGAAGCTTTCTTT. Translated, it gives CASSVEEVTEAFF.

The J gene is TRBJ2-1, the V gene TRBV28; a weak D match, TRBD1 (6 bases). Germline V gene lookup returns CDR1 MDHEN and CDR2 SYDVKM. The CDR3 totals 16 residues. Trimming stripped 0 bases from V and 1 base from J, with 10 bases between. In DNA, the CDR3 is TGTGCCAGCAGTTTATGGGGGGCCTCATCCTACAATGAGCAGTTCTTC. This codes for CASSLWGASSYNEQFF. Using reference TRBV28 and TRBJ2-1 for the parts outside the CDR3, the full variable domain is DVKVTQSSRYLVKRTGEKVFLECVQDMDHENMFWYRQDPGLGLRLIYFSYDVKMKEKGDIPEGYSVSREKKERFSLILESASTNQTSMYLCASSLWGASSYNEQFFGPGTRLTVL.

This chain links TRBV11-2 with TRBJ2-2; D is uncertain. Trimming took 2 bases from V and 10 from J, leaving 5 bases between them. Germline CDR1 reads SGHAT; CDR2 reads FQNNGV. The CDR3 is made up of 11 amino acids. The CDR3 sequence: CASSLTEELFF. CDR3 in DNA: TGTGCCAGCAGCTTAACTGAGGAGCTGTTTTTT. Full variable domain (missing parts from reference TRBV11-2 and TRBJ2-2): EAGVAQSPRYKIIEKRQSVAFWCNPISGHATLYWYQQILGQGPKLLIQFQNNGVVDDSQLPKDRFSAERLKGVDSTLKIQPAKLEDSAVYLCASSLTEELFFGEGSRLTVL.

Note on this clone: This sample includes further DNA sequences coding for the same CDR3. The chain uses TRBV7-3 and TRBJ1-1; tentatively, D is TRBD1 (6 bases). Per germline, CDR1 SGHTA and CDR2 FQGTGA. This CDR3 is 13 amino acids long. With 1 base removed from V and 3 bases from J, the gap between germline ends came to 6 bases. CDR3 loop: CASSLNRDTEAFF. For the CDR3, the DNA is TGTGCCAGCAGCTTAAACAGGGACACTGAAGCTTTCTTT.

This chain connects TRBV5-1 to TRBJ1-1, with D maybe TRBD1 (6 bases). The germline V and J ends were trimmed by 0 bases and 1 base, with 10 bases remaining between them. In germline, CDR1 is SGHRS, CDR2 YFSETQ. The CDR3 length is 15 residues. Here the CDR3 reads CASSLAGAGNTEAFF. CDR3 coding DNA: TGCGCCAGCAGCTTGGCAGGGGCCGGGAACACTGAAGCTTTCTTT.

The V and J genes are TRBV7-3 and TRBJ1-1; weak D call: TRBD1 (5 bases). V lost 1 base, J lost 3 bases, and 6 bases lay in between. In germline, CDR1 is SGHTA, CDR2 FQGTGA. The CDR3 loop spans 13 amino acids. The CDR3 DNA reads TGTGCCAGCAGCTTAAGGGGGGACACTGAAGCTTTCTTT. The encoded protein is CASSLRGDTEAFF.

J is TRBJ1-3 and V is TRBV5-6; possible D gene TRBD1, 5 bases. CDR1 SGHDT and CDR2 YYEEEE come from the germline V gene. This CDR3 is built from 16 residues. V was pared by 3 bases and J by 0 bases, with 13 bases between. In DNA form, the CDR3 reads TGTGCCAGCAGCTATCGGACATTGAGCTCTGGAAACACCATATATTTT. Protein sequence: CASSYRTLSSGNTIYF.

CDR3 in amino acids: CASSDRAAGRFNEQFF. The CDR3 DNA reads as TGTGCCAGCAGTGACAGGGCGGCGGGCAGATTCAATGAGCAGTTCTTC. The rearrangement links TRBV6-4 to TRBJ2-1; D possibly corresponds to TRBD2 (5 bases). V lost 2 bases and J lost 6, with 17 bases in between. The CDR3 loop spans 16 amino acids. The germline gives CDR1 MRHNA, CDR2 SNTAGT.

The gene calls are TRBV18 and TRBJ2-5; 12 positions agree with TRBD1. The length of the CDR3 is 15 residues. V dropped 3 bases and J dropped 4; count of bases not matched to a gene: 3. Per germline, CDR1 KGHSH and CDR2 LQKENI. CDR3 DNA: TGTGCCAGCTCACCGGGACAGGGGGCACGAGAGACCCAGTACTTC. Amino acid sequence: CASSPGQGARETQYF. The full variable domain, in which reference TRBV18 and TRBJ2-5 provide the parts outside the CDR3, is NAGVMQNPRHLVRRRGQEARLRCSPMKGHSHVYWYRQLPEEGLKFMVYLQKENIIDESGMPKERFSAEFPKEGPSILRIQQVVRGDSAAYFCASSPGQGARETQYFGPGTRLLVL.

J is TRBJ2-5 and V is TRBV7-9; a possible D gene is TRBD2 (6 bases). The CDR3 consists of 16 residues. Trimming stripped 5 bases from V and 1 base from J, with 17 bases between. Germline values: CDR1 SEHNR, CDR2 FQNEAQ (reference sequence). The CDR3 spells CASSPGRQGGQETQYF. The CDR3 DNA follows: TGTGCCAGCAGCCCCGGTCGGCAGGGAGGCCAAGAGACCCAGTACTTC.

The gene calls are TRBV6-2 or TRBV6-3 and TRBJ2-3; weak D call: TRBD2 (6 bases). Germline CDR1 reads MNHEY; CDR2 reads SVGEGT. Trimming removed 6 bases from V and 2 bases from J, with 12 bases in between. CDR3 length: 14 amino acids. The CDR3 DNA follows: TGTGCCAGCAGCCTACTAGCCCCCACAGATACGCAGTATTTT. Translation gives CASSLLAPTDTQYF.

This CDR3 is CASSVKRTGGLHEQYF. CDR3 DNA sequence: TGTGCCAGTAGTGTAAAAAGGACAGGGGGACTCCACGAGCAGTACTTC. The chain recombines TRBV19 with TRBJ2-7; TRBD1 agrees at 10 bases. The V gene's germline CDR1 is LNHDA and CDR2 SQIVND (reference sequence). V trimming: 5 bases; J trimming: 5 bases; junction bases outside the gene matches: 12. This CDR3 spans 16 amino acids.

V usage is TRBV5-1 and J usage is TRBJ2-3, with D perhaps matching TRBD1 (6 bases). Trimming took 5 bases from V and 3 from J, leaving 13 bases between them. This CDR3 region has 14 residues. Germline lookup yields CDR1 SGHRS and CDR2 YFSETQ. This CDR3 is CASSPGQPTDTQYF. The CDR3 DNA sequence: TGCGCCAGCAGTCCCGGACAGCCTACAGATACGCAGTATTTT. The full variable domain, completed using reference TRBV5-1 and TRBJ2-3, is KAGVTQTPRYLIKTRGQQVTLSCSPISGHRSVSWYQQTPGQGLQFLFEYFSETQRNKGNFPGRFSGRQFSNSRSEMNVSTLELGDSALYLCASSPGQPTDTQYFGPGTRLTVL.

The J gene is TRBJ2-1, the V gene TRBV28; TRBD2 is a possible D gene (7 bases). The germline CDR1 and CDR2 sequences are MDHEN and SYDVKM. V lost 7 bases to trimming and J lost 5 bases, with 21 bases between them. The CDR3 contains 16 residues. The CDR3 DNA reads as TGTGCCAGCATCGACTCAGTGGGGGGGCTTAACAATGAGCAGTTCTTC. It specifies CASIDSVGGLNNEQFF.

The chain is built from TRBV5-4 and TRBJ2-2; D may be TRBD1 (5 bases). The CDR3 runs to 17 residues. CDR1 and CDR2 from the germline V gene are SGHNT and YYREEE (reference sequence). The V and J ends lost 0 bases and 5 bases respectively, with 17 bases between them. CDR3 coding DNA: TGTGCCAGCAGCTTGGCCAGAAGGGGCGGTGAAACCGGGGAGCTGTTTTTT. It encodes CASSLARRGGETGELFF.

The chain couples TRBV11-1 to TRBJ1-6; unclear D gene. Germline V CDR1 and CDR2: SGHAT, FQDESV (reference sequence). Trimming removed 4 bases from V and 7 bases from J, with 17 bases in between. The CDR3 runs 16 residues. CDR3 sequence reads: CASSSGWGVRNSPLHF. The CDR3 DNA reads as TGTGCCAGCAGCTCTGGTTGGGGAGTCCGGAATTCACCCCTCCACTTT.

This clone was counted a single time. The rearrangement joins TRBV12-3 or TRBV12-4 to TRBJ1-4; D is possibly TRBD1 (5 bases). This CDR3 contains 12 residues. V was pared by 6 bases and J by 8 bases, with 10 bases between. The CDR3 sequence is CASSPGGEKLFF. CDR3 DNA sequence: TGTGCCAGCAGCCCTGGGGGGGAAAAACTGTTTTTT.

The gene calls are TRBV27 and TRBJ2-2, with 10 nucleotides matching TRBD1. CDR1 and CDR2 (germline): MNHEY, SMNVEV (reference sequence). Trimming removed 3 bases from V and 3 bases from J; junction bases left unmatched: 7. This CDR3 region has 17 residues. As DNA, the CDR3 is TGTGCCAGCAGTTTCCCAACCGGGACAGGGGACACCGGGGAGCTGTTTTTT. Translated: CASSFPTGTGDTGELFF.

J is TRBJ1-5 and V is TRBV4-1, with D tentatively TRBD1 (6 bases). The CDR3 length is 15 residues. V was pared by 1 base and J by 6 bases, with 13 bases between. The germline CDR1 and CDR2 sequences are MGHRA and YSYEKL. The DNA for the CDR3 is TGCGCCAGCAGCCAAGGGGGGGGCGGCTTTCAGCCCCAGCATTTT. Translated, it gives CASSQGGGGFQPQHF.

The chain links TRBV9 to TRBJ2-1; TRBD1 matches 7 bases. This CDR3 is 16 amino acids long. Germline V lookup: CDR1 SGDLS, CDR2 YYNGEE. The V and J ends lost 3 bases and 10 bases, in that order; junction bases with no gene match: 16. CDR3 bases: TGTGCCAGCAGCGCGAACCGGGACAGAATATCAGGGGAGCAGTTCTTC. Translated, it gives CASSANRDRISGEQFF. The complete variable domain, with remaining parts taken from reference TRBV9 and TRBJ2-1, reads DSGVTQTPKHLITATGQRVTLRCSPRSGDLSVYWYQQSLDQGLQFLIQYYNGEERAKGNILERFSAQQFPDLHSELNLSSLELGDSALYFCASSANRDRISGEQFFGPGTRLTVL.

The CDR3 sequence is CASSLRTGGNSPLHF. For the CDR3, the DNA is TGTGCCAGCAGTTTGCGGACAGGAGGAAATTCACCCCTCCACTTT. V usage is TRBV27 and J usage is TRBJ1-6; TRBD1 aligns across 7 bases. The CDR3 sequence is 15 residues long. Trimming removed 3 bases from V and 7 bases from J; junction bases left unmatched: 6. Germline assignment: CDR1 MNHEY and CDR2 SMNVEV (reference sequence).

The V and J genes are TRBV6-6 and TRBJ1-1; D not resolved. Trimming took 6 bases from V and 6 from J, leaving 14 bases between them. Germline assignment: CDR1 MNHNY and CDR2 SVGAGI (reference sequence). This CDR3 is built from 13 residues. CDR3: CASSLGGIPEAFF. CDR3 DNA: TGTGCCAGCAGCCTTGGAGGGATTCCTGAAGCTTTCTTT.

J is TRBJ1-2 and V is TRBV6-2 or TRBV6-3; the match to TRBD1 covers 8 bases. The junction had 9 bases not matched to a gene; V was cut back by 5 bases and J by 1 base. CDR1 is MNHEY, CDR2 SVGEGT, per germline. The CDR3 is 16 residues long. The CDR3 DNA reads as TGTGCCAGCAGTCCACAGACAGGGGCCTTTAACTATGGCTACACCTTC. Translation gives CASSPQTGAFNYGYTF.

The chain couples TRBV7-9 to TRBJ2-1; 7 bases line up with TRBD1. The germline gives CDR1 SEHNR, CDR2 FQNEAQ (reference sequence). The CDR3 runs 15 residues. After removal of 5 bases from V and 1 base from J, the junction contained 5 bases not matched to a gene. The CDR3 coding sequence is TGTGCCAGCAGCCCAGGACAGGCTTCCTACAATGAGCAGTTCTTC. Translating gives CASSPGQASYNEQFF.

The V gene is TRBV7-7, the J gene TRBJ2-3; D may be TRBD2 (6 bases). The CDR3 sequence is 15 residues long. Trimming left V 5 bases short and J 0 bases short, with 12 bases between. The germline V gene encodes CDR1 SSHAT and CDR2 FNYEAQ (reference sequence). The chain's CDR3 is CASSNGGASTDTQYF. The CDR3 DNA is TGTGCCAGCAGCAACGGCGGGGCTAGCACAGATACGCAGTATTTT.